This entry features one TCR beta chain sequence. This sample stems from a study of blood T cell repertoires in COVID-19. At the level of the study: From T cells, B-cell-depleted T cells, or PBMCs came the material, which was cDNA or gDNA.

The method was immunoSEQ multiplex PCR; TCRdb's version includes in-frame clones alone and lacks a portion of them. The sample includes 100,000 to 120,000 clones, 81% of them seen just once. Germline CDR1 is MNHEY and CDR2 is SVGAGI. With 4 bases removed from V and 5 bases from J, the gap between germline ends came to 16 bases. This CDR3 contains 15 residues. The sample consisted of peripheral blood. The sequence derives from a man aged 50-59 years with acute or convalescent COVID-19. V gene TRBV6-5 combines with J gene TRBJ2-3, with D tentatively TRBD2 (5 bases). CDR3 DNA sequence: TGTGCCAGCAGTTCTACGTGGGATGGGAGAGATACGCAGTATTTT. As protein: CASSSTWDGRDTQYF.